These 18 T cell receptor beta chains originate from one sample sequenced in a study of T cell changes during pregnancy in multiple sclerosis. Sequenced by immunoSEQ multiplex PCR; TCRdb stores in-frame clones only, minus some. The sample includes approximately 41,000 clones, about 94% of them seen just once. The source material was CD8+ T cells from peripheral blood mononuclear cells, sampled in the third trimester of pregnancy. These receptor sequences come from a female donor with multiple sclerosis, enrolled in a pregnancy study.

The chain combines TRBV19 with TRBJ2-1; 8 nucleotides align to TRBD2. V shed 6 bases and J 11 bases; nucleotides not matched to a gene: 12. Germline V gene lookup returns CDR1 LNHDA and CDR2 SQIVND (reference sequence). The CDR3 is 14 residues long. CDR3 sequence: CASRFTSGLDKQFF. In DNA form, the CDR3 reads TGTGCCAGTAGATTCACTAGCGGACTTGATAAGCAGTTCTTC. Together with reference TRBV19 and TRBJ2-1, the CDR3 gives the full variable domain: DGGITQSPKYLFRKEGQNVTLSCEQNLNHDAMYWYRQDPGQGLRLIYYSQIVNDFQKGDIAEGYSVSREKKESFPLTVTSAQKNPTAFYLCASRFTSGLDKQFFGPGTRLTVL.

This clone was recorded only once. The chain employs TRBV27 and TRBJ2-3, with TRBD1 as a possible D gene (6 bases). V was trimmed by 1 base and J by 6 bases, leaving 8 bases between them. Germline V CDR1 and CDR2: MNHEY, SMNVEV (reference sequence). The CDR3 runs to 13 residues. CDR3 DNA sequence: TGTGCCAGCAGTTTATACAGGGAGGATACGCAGTATTTT. Protein product: CASSLYREDTQYF.

The chain recombines TRBV5-6 with TRBJ1-1; a possible D gene is TRBD1 (5 bases). The CDR3 is 16 amino acids. The V end lost 2 bases, the J end lost 0 bases, and 14 bases lay between the germline ends. Germline CDR1 SGHDT, CDR2 YYEEEE. The chain's CDR3 is CASSFPRQQMNTEAFF. DNA of the CDR3: TGTGCCAGCAGCTTCCCACGACAGCAGATGAACACTGAAGCTTTCTTT.

This clone was detected once. The chain employs TRBV13 and TRBJ1-1; tentatively, D is TRBD1 (5 bases). Germline-derived CDR1 and CDR2 are PRHDT and FYEKMQ (reference sequence). The CDR3 consists of 14 residues. The V end was cut by 6 bases, the J end by 5 bases, with 16 bases between. CDR3 residues: CASRAGQQDTEAFF. The CDR3 DNA is TGTGCCAGCAGGGCAGGTCAACAGGATACTGAAGCTTTCTTT.

This clone was recorded once. The gene calls are TRBV7-9 and TRBJ1-1, with TRBD1 as a possible D gene (5 bases). The germline V gene encodes CDR1 SEHNR and CDR2 FQNEAQ (reference sequence). V was trimmed by 0 bases and J by 0 bases, leaving 8 bases between them. CDR3 size: 15 residues. The DNA of the CDR3 is TGTGCCAGCAGCTTAGCGACAGACATGAACACTGAAGCTTTCTTT. This gives the protein CASSLATDMNTEAFF.

CDR3 DNA: TGTGCCAGCAGCTTAGAACTAGCGAGCTCCTACGAGCAGTACTTC. It codes for CASSLELASSYEQYF. This rearrangement joins TRBV11-2 to TRBJ2-7, with 7 positions matching TRBD2. This CDR3 comprises 15 residues. The V and J ends lost 0 bases and 0 bases, in that order; junction bases with no gene match: 2. Germline-derived CDR1 and CDR2 are SGHAT and FQNNGV.

V usage is TRBV7-9 and J usage is TRBJ2-3; D possibly corresponds to TRBD1 (5 bases). The CDR3 loop spans 12 amino acids. Germline V gene data show CDR1 as SEHNR and CDR2 as FQNEAQ (reference sequence). Trimming removed 5 bases at V and 5 bases at J, with 8 bases between. CDR3 residues: CASSITGDTQYF. The CDR3 DNA reads as TGTGCCAGCAGCATAACAGGAGATACGCAGTATTTT.

This chain links TRBV14 with TRBJ1-2; D call uncertain. CDR3 size: 13 residues. V was shortened by 1 base and J by 4 bases, with 7 bases between the two germline ends. The germline CDR1 and CDR2 sequences are SGHDN and FVKESK. CDR3: CASSQVNSYGYTF. In nucleotides, the CDR3 is TGTGCCAGCAGCCAAGTGAACTCCTATGGCTACACCTTC.

The chain has TRBV27 and TRBJ2-2, with a weak D call TRBD2 (6 bases). The CDR3 has 15 residues. The germline V gene has CDR1 MNHEY and CDR2 SMNVEV (reference sequence). The germline V and J ends were trimmed by 2 bases and 6 bases, with 13 bases remaining between them. CDR3 nucleotides: TGTGCCAGCAGTTTAATTGTGCGGGGACCCGGGGAGCTGTTTTTT. Protein: CASSLIVRGPGELFF.

This clone has more than one count but fewer than ten. V is TRBV27 and J is TRBJ1-2, with D possibly matching TRBD1 (6 bases). The germline V and J ends were trimmed by 5 bases and 4 bases, with 11 bases remaining between them. Germline V gives CDR1 MNHEY, CDR2 SMNVEV (reference sequence). The CDR3 totals 13 residues. CDR3 in DNA: TGTGCCAGCAGTCTTAACAGGGCCTATGGCTACACCTTC. Translation gives CASSLNRAYGYTF.

The V call is TRBV7-9, the J call TRBJ2-7; TRBD1 agrees at 12 bases. The CDR3 covers 18 residues. Trimming removed 7 bases from V and 0 bases from J; junction bases left unmatched: 13. In germline, CDR1 is SEHNR, CDR2 FQNEAQ (reference sequence). This CDR3 reads CASIPRDRGPSDSYEQYF. In DNA form, the CDR3 reads TGTGCCAGCATCCCCCGGGACAGGGGGCCTAGCGACTCCTACGAGCAGTACTTC.

This chain joins TRBV7-2 and TRBJ2-7; 11 nucleotides line up with TRBD2. Germline-derived CDR1 and CDR2 are SGHTA and FQGNSA. The CDR3 runs 15 residues. Germline trimming cut 5 bases from V and 2 bases from J; bases unmatched to any gene: 5. This CDR3 is CASSGSGRDAYEQYF. CDR3 nucleotides: TGTGCCAGCAGCGGTAGCGGGAGGGACGCCTACGAGCAGTACTTC.

This rearrangement joins TRBV10-3 to TRBJ2-7; TRBD2 matches at 8 bases. This CDR3 comprises 15 residues. The germline V gene encodes CDR1 ENHRY and CDR2 SYGVKD. V dropped 0 bases and J dropped 2; count of bases not matched to a gene: 3. The CDR3 nucleotides are TGTGCCATCAGTGAGTCGATGGGACTAGCCTACGAGCAGTACTTC. Amino acids: CAISESMGLAYEQYF.

The chain has TRBV9 and TRBJ1-3, with TRBD1 matching 8 bases. J gave up 4 bases and V 4 bases, and 10 bases lay outside the gene matches. CDR3 length: 16 residues. Germline values: CDR1 SGDLS, CDR2 YYNGEE. CDR3 DNA: TGTGCCAGCAGCCCCAGGACAGGGAAGGAGGGAAACACCATATATTTT. Protein sequence: CASSPRTGKEGNTIYF. The full variable domain, with the rest looked up from reference TRBV9 and TRBJ1-3, is DSGVTQTPKHLITATGQRVTLRCSPRSGDLSVYWYQQSLDQGLQFLIQYYNGEERAKGNILERFSAQQFPDLHSELNLSSLELGDSALYFCASSPRTGKEGNTIYFGEGSWLTVV.

The rearrangement links TRBV19 to TRBJ1-5, with 10 nucleotides matching TRBD1. The germline CDR1 and CDR2 sequences are LNHDA and SQIVND (reference sequence). The CDR3 extends over 13 amino acids. Trimming at V came to 7 bases and at J to 7 bases, leaving 4 bases not matched to a gene. CDR3 protein: CASTGTGEQPQHF. The CDR3 DNA reads TGTGCCAGTACCGGGACAGGGGAACAGCCCCAGCATTTT.

This clone was seen just once. The rearrangement joins TRBV9 to TRBJ2-5; D gene uncertain. Trimming removed 7 bases from V and 4 bases from J, with 8 bases in between. There are 11 residues in the CDR3. Germline lookup yields CDR1 SGDLS and CDR2 YYNGEE. The CDR3 DNA reads as TGTGCCAGCGGTCCGGGAGAGACCCAGTACTTC. Its translation: CASGPGETQYF.

This rearrangement joins TRBV15 to TRBJ1-5, with 8 bases that match TRBD1. This CDR3 spans 15 amino acids. V shed 0 bases and J 6 bases; nucleotides not matched to a gene: 4. The germline gives CDR1 LNHNV, CDR2 YYDKDF (reference sequence). The CDR3 sequence is CATSRDQGASQPQHF. CDR3 nucleotides: TGTGCCACCAGCAGAGACCAGGGGGCCAGTCAGCCCCAGCATTTT.

Comment on this clone: The junction departs from germline at one end; a sequencing error may be responsible. The V gene is TRBV27, the J gene TRBJ1-5, with D possibly TRBD1 on 5 matching bases. Per germline, CDR1 MNHEY and CDR2 SMNVEV (reference sequence). The CDR3 is made up of 13 amino acids. The CDR3 loop is CAGSSDTNQPQHF. As DNA, the CDR3 is TGTGCCGGCAGTTCGGACACCAATCAGCCCCAGCATTTT.